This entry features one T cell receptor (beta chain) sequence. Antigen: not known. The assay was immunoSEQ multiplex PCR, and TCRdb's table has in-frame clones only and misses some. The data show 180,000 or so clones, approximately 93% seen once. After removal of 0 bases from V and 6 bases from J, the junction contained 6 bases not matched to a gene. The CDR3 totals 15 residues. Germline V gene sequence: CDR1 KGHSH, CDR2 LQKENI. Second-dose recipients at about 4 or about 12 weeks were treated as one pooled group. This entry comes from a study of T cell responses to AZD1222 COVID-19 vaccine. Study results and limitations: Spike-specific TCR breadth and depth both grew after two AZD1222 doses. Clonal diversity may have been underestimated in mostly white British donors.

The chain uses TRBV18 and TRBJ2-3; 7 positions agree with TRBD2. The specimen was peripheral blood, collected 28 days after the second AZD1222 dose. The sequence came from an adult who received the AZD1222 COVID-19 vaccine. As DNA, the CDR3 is TGTGCCAGCTCACCACCGAGCCCCGGGGGGGATACGCAGTATTTT. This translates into CASSPPSPGGDTQYF.